This T cell receptor (beta chain) derives from a study of lymphopenia after photon versus proton radiotherapy. Overall study results and limits: Better survival with proton therapy was suggested as possible, not demonstrated. Photon-treated patients lost naive T cells and TCR diversity; proton-treated stayed stable.

CDR3 length equals 18 residues. V was shortened by 1 base and J by 2 bases, with 21 bases between the two germline ends. Germline V gives CDR1 SNHLY, CDR2 FYNNEI. Libraries were prepared by immunoSEQ multiplex PCR; TCRdb keeps only in-frame clonotypes and omits some of them. Of more than 50,000 clones listed, around 80% are singletons. This clone came up a few times. No antigen is known for it. The sample in question was peripheral blood, obtained from a patient treated with photon-based radiotherapy. The receptor was derived from a man aged 45 to 65 with gastric cancer. The rearrangement joins TRBV2 to TRBJ2-7; TRBD2 might be the D (5 bases). The chain's CDR3 is CASSEGSRGSYPTYEQYF. CDR3 in DNA: TGTGCCAGCAGTGAAGGATCCCGAGGGTCCTATCCTACCTACGAGCAGTACTTC. The full variable domain, in which reference TRBV2 and TRBJ2-7 provide the parts outside the CDR3, is EPEVTQTPSHQVTQMGQEVILRCVPISNHLYFYWYRQILGQKVEFLVSFYNNEISEKSEIFDDQFSVERPDGSNFTLKIRSTKLEDSAMYFCASSEGSRGSYPTYEQYFGPGTRLTVT.